These T cell receptor beta chains were read from a single sample in a study of T cell repertoires in cytomegalovirus infection. These TCRs' antigens remain unknown. TCRdb fed the reads into MiXCR, producing one record per CDR3 protein. The table lists some 800,000 distinct CDR3 sequences, 30% to 35% of them singletons, with 9.5% to 15% in the top ten. The material was cultured CD8+ T cells from PBMCs, obtained from culture after CMV antigen stimulation. The receptors here all came from a human donor in good health (CMV status not recorded). Some clones in this sample may be carry-over from other donors' samples. CDR3s include the opening cysteine and the closing phenylalanine or tryptophan. D genes are given only for firm matches. The size field is filled for only some rows; it gives once, few, many or a size class.

v_call,d_call,clone_size,j_call,cdr3_nt,cdr3_aa
TRBV12-3/TRBV12-4,TRBD1,NA,TRBJ1-2,TGTGCCAGCAGAATATCCCGGGACAGGGAGGCGGGCTACACCTTC,CASRISRDREAGYTF
TRBV5-1,TRBD1,NA,TRBJ1-2,TGCGCCAGCAGCTTCACAGGGGGCGACTATGGCTACACCTTC,CASSFTGGDYGYTF
TRBV5-4,NA,few,TRBJ1-1,TGTGCCAGCAGCTTGTTGACCCTCCCGAACACTGAAGCTTTCTTT,CASSLLTLPNTEAFF
TRBV7-9,NA,NA,TRBJ1-2,TGTGCCAGCGGTCGAGGGACGTCCAACTATGGCTACACCTTC,CASGRGTSNYGYTF
TRBV6-5,NA,NA,TRBJ1-4,TGTGCCAGCGTAGGGCCTAATGAAAAACTGTTTTTT,CASVGPNEKLFF
TRBV2,NA,few,TRBJ2-5,TGTGCCAGCAGTGAGTTTCTGGAAGAGACCCAGTACTTC,CASSEFLEETQYF
TRBV20-1,TRBD1,NA,TRBJ1-2,TGCAGTGCTAGACTAGACAGGGCAGTTTATGGCTACACCTTC,CSARLDRAVYGYTF
TRBV9,NA,NA,TRBJ2-1,TGTGCCAGCAAGAAGGGCGGCGGGGACAATGAGCAGTTCTTC,CASKKGGGDNEQFF
TRBV7-9,NA,few,TRBJ1-1,TGTGCCAGCAGCCCCCCGGTAGGCACTGAAGCTTTCTTT,CASSPPVGTEAFF
TRBV12-3/TRBV12-4,TRBD1,NA,TRBJ1-6,TGTGCCAGCAGTTACGACAGGGGCTATAATTCACCCCTCCACTTT,CASSYDRGYNSPLHF